This T cell receptor (beta chain) was observed in a study of blood T cell repertoires in COVID-19. On the study more broadly: COVID-19 samples, acute and convalescent, were from the United States, Italy and Spain. PBMCs, B-cell-depleted T cells, or T cells were the source of the cDNA or gDNA that made up the material.

The CDR3 totals 15 residues. V gave up 8 bases and J gave up 2 bases, with 15 bases separating them. Germline lookup yields CDR1 LNHDA and CDR2 SQIVND (reference sequence). Methods used by the authors: Amplification from reference gene primers served as the basis for estimated nucleated cell counts. Clones were sequenced by immunoSEQ multiplex PCR, and TCRdb holds only the in-frame ones, with some missing. V and J calls and clone size are copied from that table; D and trimming were computed from the DNA. Of about 270,000 clones in the sample, approximately 83% were seen once. This receptor was identified in a woman aged 45 to 65 who had recovered from COVID-19. The source material was peripheral blood. This rearrangement joins TRBV19 to TRBJ2-2; D might be TRBD1 (5 bases). In nucleotides, the CDR3 is TGTGCCAGTTCTCCAGGGCAGCGCAACACCGGGGAGCTGTTTTTT. Its protein product is CASSPGQRNTGELFF.